A single sample is the source of the 7 T cell receptor beta chains below, sequenced in a study of regulatory T cells in long-lasting Graves disease. As to time point: newly diagnosed GD, antithyroid drugs for less than 3 months. TCR sequences were obtained from RNA taken from PBMCs. According to the study, TCR beta libraries were built with iRepertoire HTBI primers and CDR3-region Arm-PCR. TCRdb re-derived calls from the multiplex PCR reads in MiXCR, one entry per CDR3 protein. The repertoire holds 240,000 or so distinct CDR3 sequences, with 20% to 25% as singletons. Source: peripheral blood mononuclear cells (PBMCs), taken at new diagnosis, from a patient treated with antithyroid drugs. The receptors were gathered from a female donor with Graves disease.

This clonotype occurred many times. The chain uses TRBV28 and TRBJ2-1; no definite D call. Germline V gene sequence: CDR1 MDHEN, CDR2 SYDVKM. Trimming shortened V by 7 bases and J by 7 bases, and 11 bases separated the two germline ends. The CDR3 runs 12 residues. The CDR3 region has the DNA TGTGCCAGCACCTCGGGTGTTAATGAGCAGTTCTTC. Its translation: CASTSGVNEQFF.

V usage is TRBV7-9 and J usage is TRBJ2-2; D is unresolved. The germline V and J ends were trimmed by 2 bases and 6 bases, with 13 bases remaining between them. The CDR3 runs to 15 residues. Germline CDR1 SEHNR, CDR2 FQNEAQ (reference sequence). In DNA form, the CDR3 reads TGTGCCAGCAGCTTAAGAAATTCCGGGTCCGGGGAGCTGTTTTTT. Translating gives CASSLRNSGSGELFF.

This clonotype has ten or more counts. The V call is TRBV30, the J call TRBJ2-5, with D hard to call. The V end was cut by 2 bases, the J end by 2 bases, with 6 bases between. CDR1 and CDR2 (germline): GTSNPN, SVGIG (reference sequence). The CDR3 runs to 12 residues. The CDR3 DNA reads TGTGCCTGGAGTCCCCAACAAGAGACCCAGTACTTC. It translates to CAWSPQQETQYF.

The rearrangement uses TRBV5-1 and TRBJ2-3, with TRBD1 matching over 9 bases. The CDR3 is 18 residues long. Germline CDR1 and CDR2: SGHRS and YFSETQ. Germline trimming cut 0 bases from V and 4 bases from J; bases unmatched to any gene: 12. The CDR3 coding sequence is TGCGCCAGCAGCTTGGGCCCCGAGGGACAGGGTGTAGCAGATACGCAGTATTTT. Its translation is CASSLGPEGQGVADTQYF.

This clonotype was observed many times. The chain is built from TRBV11-2 and TRBJ2-1, with a tentative D call TRBD1 (6 bases). Between the trimmed V and J ends, which lost 10 bases and 4 bases, there was a span of 17 bases. The CDR3 has 14 residues. Germline CDR1 reads SGHAT; CDR2 reads FQNNGV. The CDR3 here is CATERARGYNEQFF. CDR3 sequence (DNA): TGTGCCACCGAGAGGGCGAGGGGGTACAATGAGCAGTTCTTC.

This clonotype has at least ten counts. This chain uses TRBV7-2 with TRBJ2-1; 10 bases agree with TRBD2. The CDR3 is 17 residues long. V lost 5 bases, J lost 4 bases, and 11 bases stayed unmatched. Germline assignment: CDR1 SGHTA and CDR2 FQGNSA. The CDR3, as DNA: TGTGCCAGCAGCGATTACGGGACTAGCGCCAAGTACAATGAGCAGTTCTTC. Translated, it gives CASSDYGTSAKYNEQFF.

This clonotype was seen at least ten times. The chain couples TRBV24-1 to TRBJ2-7; D gene ambiguous. This CDR3 has 13 residues. With 4 bases removed from V and 11 bases from J, the gap between germline ends came to 17 bases. Germline V gene data show CDR1 as KGHDR and CDR2 as SFDVKD. Here the CDR3 DNA reads TGTGCCACCAGTGACCCTACCGTCTACCACAAGTACTTC. This codes for CATSDPTVYHKYF.